The present entry profiles one T cell receptor (beta chain) with its context. V was clipped by 5 bases and J by 1 base; unmatched bases: 11. Germline V lookup: CDR1 SGHVS, CDR2 FQNEAQ. The CDR3 is 17 residues long. The data belong to a study of blood T cell repertoires in COVID-19. At the level of the study: Acute and convalescent COVID-19 specimens originated in the United States, Italy and Spain. PBMCs, B-cell-depleted T cells, or T cells provided the cDNA or gDNA that made up the material.

Per the authors' pipeline: Nucleated cell number was recorded as an estimate derived from reference gene primer amplification. Assay: immunoSEQ multiplex PCR; the TCRdb copy retains only in-frame clones and omits some. V and J calls and clone size are as listed in that table; D and trimming were resolved from the DNA. The table records tens of thousands of clones, 75% to 90% of them present only once. J is TRBJ2-1 and V is TRBV7-8; the match to TRBD1 covers 7 bases. This clonotype was obtained from a woman aged 70-85 years with acute or convalescent COVID-19. Material for sequencing was peripheral blood. Here the CDR3 DNA reads TGTGCCAGCAGCGCCCTCCCACAGGGGAAATCCTACAATGAGCAGTTCTTC. Protein product: CASSALPQGKSYNEQFF.